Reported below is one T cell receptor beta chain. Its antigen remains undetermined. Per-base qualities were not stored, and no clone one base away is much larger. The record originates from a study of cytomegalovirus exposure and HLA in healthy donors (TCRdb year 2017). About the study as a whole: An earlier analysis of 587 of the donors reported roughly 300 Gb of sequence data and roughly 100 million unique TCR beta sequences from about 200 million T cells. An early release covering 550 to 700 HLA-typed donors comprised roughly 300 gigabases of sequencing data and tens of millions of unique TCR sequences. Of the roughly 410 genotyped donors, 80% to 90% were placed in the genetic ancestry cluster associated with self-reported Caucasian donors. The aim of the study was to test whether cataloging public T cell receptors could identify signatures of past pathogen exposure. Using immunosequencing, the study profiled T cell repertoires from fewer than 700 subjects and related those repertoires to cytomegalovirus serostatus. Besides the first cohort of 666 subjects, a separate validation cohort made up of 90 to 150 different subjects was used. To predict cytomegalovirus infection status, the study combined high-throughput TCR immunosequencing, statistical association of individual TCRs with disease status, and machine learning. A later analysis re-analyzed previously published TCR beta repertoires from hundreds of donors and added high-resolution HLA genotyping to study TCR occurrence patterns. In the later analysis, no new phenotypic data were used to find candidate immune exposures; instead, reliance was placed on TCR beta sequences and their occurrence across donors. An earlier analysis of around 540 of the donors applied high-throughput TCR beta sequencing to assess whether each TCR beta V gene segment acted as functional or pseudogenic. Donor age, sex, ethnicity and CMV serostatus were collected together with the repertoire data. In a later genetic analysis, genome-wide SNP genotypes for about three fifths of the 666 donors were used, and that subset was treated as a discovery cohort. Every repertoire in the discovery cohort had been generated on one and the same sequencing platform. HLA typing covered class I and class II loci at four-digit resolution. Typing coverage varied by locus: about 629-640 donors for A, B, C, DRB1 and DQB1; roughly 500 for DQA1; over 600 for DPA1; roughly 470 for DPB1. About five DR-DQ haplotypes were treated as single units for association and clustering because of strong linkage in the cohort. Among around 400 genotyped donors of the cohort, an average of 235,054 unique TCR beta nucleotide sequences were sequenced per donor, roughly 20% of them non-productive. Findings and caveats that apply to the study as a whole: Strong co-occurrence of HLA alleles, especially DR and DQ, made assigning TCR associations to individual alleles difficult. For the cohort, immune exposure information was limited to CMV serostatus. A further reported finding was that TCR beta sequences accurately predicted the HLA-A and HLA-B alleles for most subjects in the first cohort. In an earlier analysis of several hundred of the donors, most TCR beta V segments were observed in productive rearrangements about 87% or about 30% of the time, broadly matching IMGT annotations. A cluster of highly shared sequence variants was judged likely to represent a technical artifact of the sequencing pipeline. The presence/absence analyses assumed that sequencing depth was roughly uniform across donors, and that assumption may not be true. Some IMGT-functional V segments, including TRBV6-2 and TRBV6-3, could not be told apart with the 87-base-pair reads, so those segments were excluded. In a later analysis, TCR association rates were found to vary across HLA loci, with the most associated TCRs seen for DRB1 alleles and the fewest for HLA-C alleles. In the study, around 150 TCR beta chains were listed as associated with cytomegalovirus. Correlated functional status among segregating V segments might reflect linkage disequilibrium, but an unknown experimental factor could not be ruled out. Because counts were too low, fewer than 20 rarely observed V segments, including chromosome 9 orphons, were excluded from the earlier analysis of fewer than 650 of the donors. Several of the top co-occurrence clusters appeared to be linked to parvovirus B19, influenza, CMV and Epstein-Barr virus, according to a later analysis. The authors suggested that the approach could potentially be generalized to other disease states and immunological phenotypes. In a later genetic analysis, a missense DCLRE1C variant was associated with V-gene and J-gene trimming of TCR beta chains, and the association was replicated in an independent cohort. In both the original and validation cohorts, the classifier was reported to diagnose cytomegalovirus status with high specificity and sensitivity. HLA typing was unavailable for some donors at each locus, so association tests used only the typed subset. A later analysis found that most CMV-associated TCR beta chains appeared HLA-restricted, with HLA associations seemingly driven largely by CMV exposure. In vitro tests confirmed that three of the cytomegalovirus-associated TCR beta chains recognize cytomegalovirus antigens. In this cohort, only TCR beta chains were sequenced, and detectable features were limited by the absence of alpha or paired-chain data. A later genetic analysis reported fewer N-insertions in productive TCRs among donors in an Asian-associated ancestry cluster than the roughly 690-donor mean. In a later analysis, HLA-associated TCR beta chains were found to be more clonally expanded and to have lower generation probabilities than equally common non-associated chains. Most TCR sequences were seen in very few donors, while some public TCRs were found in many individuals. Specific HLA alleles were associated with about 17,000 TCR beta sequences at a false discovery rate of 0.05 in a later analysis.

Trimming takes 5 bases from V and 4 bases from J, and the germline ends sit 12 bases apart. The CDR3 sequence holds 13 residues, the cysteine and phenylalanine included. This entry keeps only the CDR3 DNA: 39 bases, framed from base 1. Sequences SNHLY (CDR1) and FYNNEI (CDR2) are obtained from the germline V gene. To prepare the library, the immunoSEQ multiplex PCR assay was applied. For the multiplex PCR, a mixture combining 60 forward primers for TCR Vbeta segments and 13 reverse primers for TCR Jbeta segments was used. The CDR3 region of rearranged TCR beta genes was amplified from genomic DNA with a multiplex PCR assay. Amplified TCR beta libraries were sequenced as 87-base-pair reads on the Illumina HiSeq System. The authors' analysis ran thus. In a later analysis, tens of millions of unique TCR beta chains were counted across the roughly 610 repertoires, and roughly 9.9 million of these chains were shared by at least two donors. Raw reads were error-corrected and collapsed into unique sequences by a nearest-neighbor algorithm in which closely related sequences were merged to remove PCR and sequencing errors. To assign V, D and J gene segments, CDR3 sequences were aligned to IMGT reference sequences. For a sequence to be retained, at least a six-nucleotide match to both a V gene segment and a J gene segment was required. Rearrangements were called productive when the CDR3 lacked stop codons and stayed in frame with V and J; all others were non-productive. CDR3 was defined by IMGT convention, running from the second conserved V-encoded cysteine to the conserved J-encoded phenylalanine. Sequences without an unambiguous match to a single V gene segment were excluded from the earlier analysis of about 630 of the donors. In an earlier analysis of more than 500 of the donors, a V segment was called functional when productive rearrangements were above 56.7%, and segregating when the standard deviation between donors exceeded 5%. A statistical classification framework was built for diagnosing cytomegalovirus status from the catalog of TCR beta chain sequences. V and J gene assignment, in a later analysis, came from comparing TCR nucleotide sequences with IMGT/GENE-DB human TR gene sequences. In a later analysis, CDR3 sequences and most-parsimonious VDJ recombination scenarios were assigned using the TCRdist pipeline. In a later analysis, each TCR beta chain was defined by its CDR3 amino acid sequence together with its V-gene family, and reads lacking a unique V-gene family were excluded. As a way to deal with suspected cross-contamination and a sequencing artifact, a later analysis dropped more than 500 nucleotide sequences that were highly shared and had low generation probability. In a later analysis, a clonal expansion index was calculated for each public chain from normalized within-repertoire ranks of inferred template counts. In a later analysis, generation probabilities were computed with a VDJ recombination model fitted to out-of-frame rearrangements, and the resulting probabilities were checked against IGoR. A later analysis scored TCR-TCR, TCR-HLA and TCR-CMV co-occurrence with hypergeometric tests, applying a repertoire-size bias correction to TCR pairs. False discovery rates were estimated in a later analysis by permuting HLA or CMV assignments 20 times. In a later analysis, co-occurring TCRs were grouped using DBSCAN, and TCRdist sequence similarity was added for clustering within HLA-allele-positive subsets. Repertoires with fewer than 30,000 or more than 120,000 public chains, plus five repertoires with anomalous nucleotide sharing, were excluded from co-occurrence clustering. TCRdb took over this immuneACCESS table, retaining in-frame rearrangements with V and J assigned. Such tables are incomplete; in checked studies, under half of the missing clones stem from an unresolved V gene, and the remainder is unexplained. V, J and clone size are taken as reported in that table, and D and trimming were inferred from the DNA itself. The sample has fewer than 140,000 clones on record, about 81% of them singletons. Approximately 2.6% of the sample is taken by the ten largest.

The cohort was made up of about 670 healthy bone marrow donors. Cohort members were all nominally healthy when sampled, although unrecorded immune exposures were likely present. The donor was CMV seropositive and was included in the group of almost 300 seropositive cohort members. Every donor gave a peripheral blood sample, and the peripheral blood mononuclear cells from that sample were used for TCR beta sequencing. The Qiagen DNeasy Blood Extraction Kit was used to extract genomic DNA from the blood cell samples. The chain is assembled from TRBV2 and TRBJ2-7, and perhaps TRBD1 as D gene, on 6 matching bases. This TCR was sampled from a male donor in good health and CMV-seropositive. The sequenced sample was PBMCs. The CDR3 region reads CASSPTGRYEQYF. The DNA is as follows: TGTGCCAGCAGTCCCACAGGGCGATACGAGCAGTACTTC.